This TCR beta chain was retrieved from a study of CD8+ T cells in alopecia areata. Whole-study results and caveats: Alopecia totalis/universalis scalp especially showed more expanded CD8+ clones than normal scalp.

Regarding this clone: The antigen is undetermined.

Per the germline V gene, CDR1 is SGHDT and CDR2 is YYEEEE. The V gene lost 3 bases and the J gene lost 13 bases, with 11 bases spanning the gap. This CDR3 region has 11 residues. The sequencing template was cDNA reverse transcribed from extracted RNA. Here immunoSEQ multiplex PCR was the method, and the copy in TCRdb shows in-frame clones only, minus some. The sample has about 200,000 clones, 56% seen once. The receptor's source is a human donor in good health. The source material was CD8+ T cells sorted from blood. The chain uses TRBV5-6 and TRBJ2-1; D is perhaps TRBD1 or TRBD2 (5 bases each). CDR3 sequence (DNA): TGTGCCAGCAGCTCACGGGACCGTCAGTTCTTC. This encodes CASSSRDRQFF.